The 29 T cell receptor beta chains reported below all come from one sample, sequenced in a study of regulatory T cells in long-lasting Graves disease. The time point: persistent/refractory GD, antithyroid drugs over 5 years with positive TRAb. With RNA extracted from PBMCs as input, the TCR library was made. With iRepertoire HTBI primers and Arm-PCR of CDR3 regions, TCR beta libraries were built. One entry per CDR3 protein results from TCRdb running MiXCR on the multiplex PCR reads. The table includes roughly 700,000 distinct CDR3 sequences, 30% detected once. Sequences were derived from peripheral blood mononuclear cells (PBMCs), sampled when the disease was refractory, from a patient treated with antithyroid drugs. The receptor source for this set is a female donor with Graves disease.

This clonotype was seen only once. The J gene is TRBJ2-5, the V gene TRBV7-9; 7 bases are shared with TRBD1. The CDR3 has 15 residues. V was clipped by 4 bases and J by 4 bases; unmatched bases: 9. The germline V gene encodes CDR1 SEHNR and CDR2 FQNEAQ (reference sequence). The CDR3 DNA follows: TGTGCCAGCAGCTCACTAGGGGACAGAGGAGAGACCCAGTACTTC. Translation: CASSSLGDRGETQYF. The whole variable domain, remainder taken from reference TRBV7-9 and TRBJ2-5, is DTGVSQNPRHKITKRGQNVTFRCDPISEHNRLYWYRQTLGQGPEFLTYFQNEAQLEKSRLLSDRFSAERPKGSFSTLEIQRTEQGDSAMYLCASSSLGDRGETQYFGPGTRLLVL.

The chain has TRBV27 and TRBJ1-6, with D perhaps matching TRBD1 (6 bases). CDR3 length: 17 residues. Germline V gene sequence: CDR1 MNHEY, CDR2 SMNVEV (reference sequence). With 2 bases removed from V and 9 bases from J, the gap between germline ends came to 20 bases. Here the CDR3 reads CASSLAVGATVGSPLHF. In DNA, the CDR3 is TGTGCCAGCAGTTTAGCGGTGGGGGCAACTGTTGGTTCACCCCTCCACTTT.

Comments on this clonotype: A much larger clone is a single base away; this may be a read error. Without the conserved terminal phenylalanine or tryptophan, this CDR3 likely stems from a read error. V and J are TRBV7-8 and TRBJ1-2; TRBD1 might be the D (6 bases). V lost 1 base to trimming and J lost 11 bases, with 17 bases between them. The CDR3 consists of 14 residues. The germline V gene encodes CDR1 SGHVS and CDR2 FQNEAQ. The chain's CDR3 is CASSLGSQQGRYTL. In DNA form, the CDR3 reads TGTGCCAGCAGCTTAGGTTCCCAACAGGGACGTTACACCCTC.

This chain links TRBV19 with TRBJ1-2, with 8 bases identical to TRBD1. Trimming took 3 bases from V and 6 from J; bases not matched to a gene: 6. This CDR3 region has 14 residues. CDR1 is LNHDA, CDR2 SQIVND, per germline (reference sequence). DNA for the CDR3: TGTGCCAGTAGTATTACGACAGGGGCAGATGGCTACACCTTC. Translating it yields CASSITTGADGYTF.

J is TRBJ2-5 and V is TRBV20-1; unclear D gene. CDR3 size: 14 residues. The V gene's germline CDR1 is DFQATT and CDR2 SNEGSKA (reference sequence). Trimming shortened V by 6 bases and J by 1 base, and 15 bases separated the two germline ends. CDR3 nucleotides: TGCAGTGCCACGACGGGTCTACTCCAAGAGACCCAGTACTTC. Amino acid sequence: CSATTGLLQETQYF.

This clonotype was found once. CDR3 region: CASRSGTQISYEQYF. CDR3 nucleotides: TGTGCCAGCAGATCCGGGACGCAAATCTCCTACGAGCAGTACTTC. This chain connects TRBV5-4 to TRBJ2-7, with D possibly called TRBD1 or TRBD2 (5 bases each). The germline V gene has CDR1 SGHNT and CDR2 YYREEE (reference sequence). Trimming stripped 5 bases from V and 0 bases from J, with 15 bases between. This CDR3 is built from 15 residues. Looking up the rest from reference TRBV5-4 and TRBJ2-7 gives the full variable domain: ETGVTQSPTHLIKTRGQQVTLRCSSQSGHNTVSWYQQALGQGPQFIFQYYREEENGRGNFPPRFSGLQFPNYSSELNVNALELDDSALYLCASRSGTQISYEQYFGPGTRLTVT.

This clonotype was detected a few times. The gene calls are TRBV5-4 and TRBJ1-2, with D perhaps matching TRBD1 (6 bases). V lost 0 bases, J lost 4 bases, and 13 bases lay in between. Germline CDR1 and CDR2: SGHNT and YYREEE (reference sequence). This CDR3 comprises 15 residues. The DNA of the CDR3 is TGTGCCAGCAGCTTGGTTGGACAGAAGATCTATGGCTACACCTTC. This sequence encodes CASSLVGQKIYGYTF.

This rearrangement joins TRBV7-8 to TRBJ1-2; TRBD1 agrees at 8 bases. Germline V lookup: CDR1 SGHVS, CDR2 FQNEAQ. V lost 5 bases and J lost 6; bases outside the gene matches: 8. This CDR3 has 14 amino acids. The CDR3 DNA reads TGTGCCAGCAGCCTACTAGGGACAGGCAATGGCTACACCTTC. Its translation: CASSLLGTGNGYTF.

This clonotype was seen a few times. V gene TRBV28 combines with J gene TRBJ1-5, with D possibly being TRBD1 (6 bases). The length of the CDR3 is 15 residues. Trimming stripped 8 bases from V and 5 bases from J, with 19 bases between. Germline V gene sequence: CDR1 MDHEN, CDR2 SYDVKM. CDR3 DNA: TGTGCCAGCCGCCCTACAGGGTTAGACTATCAGCCCCAGCATTTT. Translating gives CASRPTGLDYQPQHF.

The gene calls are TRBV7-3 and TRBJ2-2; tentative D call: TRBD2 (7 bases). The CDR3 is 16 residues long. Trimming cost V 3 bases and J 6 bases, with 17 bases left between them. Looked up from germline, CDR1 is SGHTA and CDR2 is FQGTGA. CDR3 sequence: CASSFLGRGGAGELFF. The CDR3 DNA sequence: TGTGCCAGCAGCTTCTTAGGGAGGGGGGGTGCCGGGGAGCTGTTTTTT. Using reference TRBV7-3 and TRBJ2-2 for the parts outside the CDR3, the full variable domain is GAGVSQTPSNKVTEKGKYVELRCDPISGHTALYWYRQSLGQGPEFLIYFQGTGAADDSGLPNDRFFAVRPEGSVSTLKIQRTERGDSAVYLCASSFLGRGGAGELFFGEGSRLTVL.

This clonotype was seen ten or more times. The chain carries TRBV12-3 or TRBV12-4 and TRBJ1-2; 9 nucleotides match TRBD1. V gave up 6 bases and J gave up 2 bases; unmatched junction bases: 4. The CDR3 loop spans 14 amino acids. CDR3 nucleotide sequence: TGTGCCAGCAGCAGGACAGGGGTGAACTATGGCTACACCTTC. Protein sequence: CASSRTGVNYGYTF.

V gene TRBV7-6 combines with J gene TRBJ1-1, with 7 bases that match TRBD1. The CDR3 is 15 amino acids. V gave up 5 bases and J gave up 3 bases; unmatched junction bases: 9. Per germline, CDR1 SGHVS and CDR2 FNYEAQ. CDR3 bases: TGTGCCAGCAGCGCCAGGGGGATTTCGGACACTGAAGCTTTCTTT. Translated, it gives CASSARGISDTEAFF.

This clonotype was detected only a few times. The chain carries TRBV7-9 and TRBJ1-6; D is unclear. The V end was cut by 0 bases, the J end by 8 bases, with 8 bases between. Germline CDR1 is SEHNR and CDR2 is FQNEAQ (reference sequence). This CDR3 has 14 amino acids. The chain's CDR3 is CASSLAGSDSPLHF. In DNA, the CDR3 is TGTGCCAGCAGCTTAGCAGGGTCAGATTCACCCCTCCACTTT. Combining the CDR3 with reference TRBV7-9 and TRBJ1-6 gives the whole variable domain DTGVSQNPRHKITKRGQNVTFRCDPISEHNRLYWYRQTLGQGPEFLTYFQNEAQLEKSRLLSDRFSAERPKGSFSTLEIQRTEQGDSAMYLCASSLAGSDSPLHFGNGTRLTVT.

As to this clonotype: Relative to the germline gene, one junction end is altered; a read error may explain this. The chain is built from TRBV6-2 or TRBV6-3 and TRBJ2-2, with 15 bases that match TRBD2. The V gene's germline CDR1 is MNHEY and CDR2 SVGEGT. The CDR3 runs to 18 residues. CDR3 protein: CASRAGLAGGLRTGEPFF. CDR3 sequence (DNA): TGTGCCAGCAGAGCGGGACTAGCGGGAGGCTTGAGGACCGGGGAGCCGTTTTTT.

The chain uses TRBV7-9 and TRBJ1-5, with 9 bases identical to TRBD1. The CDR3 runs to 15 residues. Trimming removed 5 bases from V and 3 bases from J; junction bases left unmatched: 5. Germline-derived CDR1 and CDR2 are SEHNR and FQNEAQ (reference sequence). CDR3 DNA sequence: TGTGCCAGCAGCACCGGGACAGGGTACAATCAGCCCCAGCATTTT. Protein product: CASSTGTGYNQPQHF.

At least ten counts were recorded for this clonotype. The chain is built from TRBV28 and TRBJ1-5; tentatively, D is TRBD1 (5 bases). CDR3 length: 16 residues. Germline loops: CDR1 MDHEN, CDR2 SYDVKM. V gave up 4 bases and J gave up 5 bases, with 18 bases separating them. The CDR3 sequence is CASSWDPDPRHQPQHF. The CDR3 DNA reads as TGTGCCAGCAGTTGGGACCCAGATCCCCGTCATCAGCCCCAGCATTTT.

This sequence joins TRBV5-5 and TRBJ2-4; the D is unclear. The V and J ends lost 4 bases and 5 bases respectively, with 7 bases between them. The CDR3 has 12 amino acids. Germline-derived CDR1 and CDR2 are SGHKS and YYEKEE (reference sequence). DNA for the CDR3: TGTGCCAGCAGCGTGGGCGAAAACATTCAGTACTTC. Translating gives CASSVGENIQYF.

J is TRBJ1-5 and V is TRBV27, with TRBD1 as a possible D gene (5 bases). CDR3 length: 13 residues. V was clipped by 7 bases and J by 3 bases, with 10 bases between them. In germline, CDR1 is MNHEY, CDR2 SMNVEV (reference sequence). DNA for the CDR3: TGTGCCAGCAAGACAGACCTCAATCAGCCCCAGCATTTT. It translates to CASKTDLNQPQHF.

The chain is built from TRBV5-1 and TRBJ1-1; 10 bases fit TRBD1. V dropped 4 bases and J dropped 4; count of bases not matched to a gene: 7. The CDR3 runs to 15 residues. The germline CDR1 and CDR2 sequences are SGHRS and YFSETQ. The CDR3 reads CASSMTGGAGTEAFF. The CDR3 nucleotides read TGCGCCAGCAGCATGACAGGGGGCGCTGGCACTGAAGCTTTCTTT.

DNA for the CDR3: TGTGCCAGCCGGGGCAGGGGGCTACCGATGAACACTGAAGCTTTCTTT. It yields the protein CASRGRGLPMNTEAFF. This rearrangement joins TRBV7-2 to TRBJ1-1; 8 bases are shared with TRBD1. Germline CDR1 SGHTA, CDR2 FQGNSA. The trim removed 8 bases at V and 0 bases at J, leaving 11 bases unmatched. The CDR3 is made up of 16 amino acids.

The CDR3 region is CASSFPGGRGGAFF. Written as DNA, the CDR3 is TGTGCCAGCAGTTTTCCCGGAGGCCGTGGGGGAGCTTTCTTT. The rearrangement uses TRBV12-3 or TRBV12-4 and TRBJ1-1, with a tentative D call TRBD1 (5 bases). With 3 bases removed from V and 10 bases from J, the gap between germline ends came to 18 bases. This CDR3 has 14 residues.

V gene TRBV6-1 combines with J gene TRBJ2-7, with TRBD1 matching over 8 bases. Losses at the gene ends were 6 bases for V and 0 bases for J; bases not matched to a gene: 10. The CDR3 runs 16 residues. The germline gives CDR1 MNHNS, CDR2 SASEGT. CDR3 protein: CASRRKTGDPSYEQYF. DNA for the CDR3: TGTGCCAGCAGACGAAAGACAGGGGACCCCTCCTACGAGCAGTACTTC.

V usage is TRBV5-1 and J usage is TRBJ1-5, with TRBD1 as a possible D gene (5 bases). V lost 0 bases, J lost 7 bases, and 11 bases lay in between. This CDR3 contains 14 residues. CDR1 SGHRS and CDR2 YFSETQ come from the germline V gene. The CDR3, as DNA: TGCGCCAGCAGCTTGGAAGCGGGACGGCAGCCCCAGCATTTT. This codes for CASSLEAGRQPQHF.

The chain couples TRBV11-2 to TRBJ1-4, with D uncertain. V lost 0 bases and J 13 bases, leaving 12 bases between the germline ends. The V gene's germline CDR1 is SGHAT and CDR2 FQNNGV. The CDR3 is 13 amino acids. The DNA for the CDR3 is TGTGCCAGCAGCTTAGACCCTCTGTCGCCACTGTTTTTT. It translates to CASSLDPLSPLFF.

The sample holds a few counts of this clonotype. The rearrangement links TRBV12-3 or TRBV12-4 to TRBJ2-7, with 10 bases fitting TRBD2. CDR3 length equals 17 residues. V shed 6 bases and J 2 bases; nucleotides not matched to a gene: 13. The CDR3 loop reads CASSYRASGRSAYEQYF. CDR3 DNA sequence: TGTGCCAGCAGCTACAGGGCTAGCGGGAGATCAGCCTACGAGCAGTACTTC.

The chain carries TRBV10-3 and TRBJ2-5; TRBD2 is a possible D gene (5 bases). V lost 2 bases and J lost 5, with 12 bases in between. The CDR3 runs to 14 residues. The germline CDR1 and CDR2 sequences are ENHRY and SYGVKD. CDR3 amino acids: CAISEAGGQETQYF. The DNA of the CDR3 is TGTGCCATCAGTGAGGCGGGCGGGCAGGAGACCCAGTACTTC.

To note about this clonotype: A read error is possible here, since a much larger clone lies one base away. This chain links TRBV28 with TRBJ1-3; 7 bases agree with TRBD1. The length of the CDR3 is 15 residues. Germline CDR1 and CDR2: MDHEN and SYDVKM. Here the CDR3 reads CASSLIQGSGNTVYF. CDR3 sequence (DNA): TGTGCCAGCAGTTTGATACAGGGGTCTGGAAACACCGTATATTTT.

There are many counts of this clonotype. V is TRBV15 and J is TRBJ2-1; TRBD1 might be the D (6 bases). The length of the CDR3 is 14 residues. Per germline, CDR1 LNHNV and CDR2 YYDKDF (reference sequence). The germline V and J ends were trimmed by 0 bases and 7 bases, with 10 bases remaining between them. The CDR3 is CATSRDVDRNEQFF. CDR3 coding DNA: TGTGCCACCAGCAGAGATGTTGACAGGAATGAGCAGTTCTTC. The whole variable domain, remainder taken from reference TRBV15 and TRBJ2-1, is DAMVIQNPRYQVTQFGKPVTLSCSQTLNHNVMYWYQQKSSQAPKLLFHYYDKDFNNEADTPDNFQSRRPNTSFCFLDIRSPGLGDTAMYLCATSRDVDRNEQFFGPGTRLTVL.

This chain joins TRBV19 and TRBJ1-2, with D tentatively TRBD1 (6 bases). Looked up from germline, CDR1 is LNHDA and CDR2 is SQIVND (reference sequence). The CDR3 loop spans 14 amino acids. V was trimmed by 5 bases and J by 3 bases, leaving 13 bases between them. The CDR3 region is CASSARGQDYGYTF. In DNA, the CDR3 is TGTGCCAGTAGTGCCAGGGGTCAGGACTATGGCTACACCTTC.